This T cell receptor beta chain stems from a study of cytomegalovirus exposure and HLA in healthy donors. General observations from the study: Later genetic work tied a missense DCLRE1C variant to beta-chain V and J trimming.

Regarding this clone: The antigen is not known.

Primers included in the PCR were 60 Vbeta and 13 Jbeta primers. In the original workflow: Counted up in a later analysis, unique TCR beta chains came to 65 million to 80 million, with around 12 million shared. Sequenced by immunoSEQ multiplex PCR; TCRdb stores in-frame clones only, minus some. D and trimming come from the DNA, and the V and J calls and clone size come from that table. Of more than 80,000 clones listed, 55% to 75% were seen once; the top ten hold 2.5% to 3.5%. The clonotype comes from a man aged 55 to 70 in good health and CMV-seronegative. Sequencing was performed on PBMCs.

CDR3 sequence reads: CASSQEGASSYEQYF. CDR3 in DNA: TGTGCCAGCAGCCAAGAAGGTGCTAGTTCCTACGAGCAGTACTTC. The chain is built from TRBV14 and TRBJ2-7, with D uncertain. V lost 0 bases, J lost 1 base, and 10 bases lay in between. The germline CDR1 and CDR2 sequences are SGHDN and FVKESK. The CDR3 is 15 residues long.